This TCR beta chain was identified during a study of regulatory T cells in long-lasting Graves disease. Overall study findings and caveats: Newly diagnosed disease favored TRBV20-1 and TRBJ2-1 over persistent disease.

The time point here: persistent/refractory GD, antithyroid drugs over 5 years with positive TRAb. PBMC RNA was the source of the TCR library. The patients were drawn from one endocrinology department in Xi'an, China. The CDR3 length is 14 residues. V was trimmed by 0 bases and J by 2 bases, leaving 8 bases between them. Germline CDR1 reads SGHRS; CDR2 reads YFSETQ. Concerning this clonotype: Its specificity is not known.

Arm-PCR of CDR3 regions and iRepertoire HTBI primers were used to build TCR beta libraries. MiXCR, applied by TCRdb to the multiplex PCR reads, yields one record per CDR3 protein. The sample contains 430,000 or so distinct CDR3 sequences, over 20% of which appear only once. The V gene is TRBV5-1, the J gene TRBJ2-5; no reliable D call. Material: peripheral blood mononuclear cells (PBMCs), obtained when the disease was refractory, from a patient treated with antithyroid drugs. The sequence was collected from a female donor with Graves disease. The CDR3 is CASSLAGQQETQYF. The CDR3 nucleotides read TGCGCCAGCAGCTTGGCCGGGCAGCAAGAGACCCAGTACTTC.